A selection of T cell receptor beta chains follows, all from one sample in a study of T cells in Graves' hyperthyroidism and ophthalmopathy. TCRdb called the multiplex PCR reads again in MiXCR, with one record for every CDR3 protein. Altogether some 320,000 distinct CDR3 sequences are present, around 13% being singletons, with the ten largest covering roughly 35%. Specimen: blood. The receptors were gathered from a woman aged 40 to 49 with Graves' ophthalmopathy. Both conserved end residues are part of each CDR3. A D gene is named only where the DNA matches it firmly. The size of a clone is reported for some rows only, either as once, few or many, or as a class for expanded clones.

>many|TRBD1|TRBV11-2|TRBJ2-7
CASSLAGGTGSSYEQYF
TGTGCCAGCAGCTTAGCAGGTGGGACAGGGAGTTCCTACGAGCAGTACTTC
>.|.|TRBV2|TRBJ2-7
CASSEGRSAYEQYF
TGTGCCAGCAGTGAGGGCAGGTCAGCCTACGAGCAGTACTTC
>many|.|TRBV12-3/TRBV12-4|TRBJ1-1
CASSYRVRGEAFF
TGTGCCAGCAGCTACAGGGTAAGGGGTGAAGCTTTCTTT
>few|.|TRBV5-1|TRBJ2-3
CASSRDRLGTDTQYF
TGCGCCAGCAGCCGAGACAGATTGGGCACAGATACGCAGTATTTT
>.|.|TRBV10-1|TRBJ2-7
CASSGHPTGLSYEQYF
TGCGCCAGCAGTGGCCATCCGACAGGCCTCTCCTACGAGCAGTACTTC
>many|TRBD1|TRBV28|TRBJ1-2
CASSFYRGEVYTF
TGTGCCAGCAGTTTTTACAGGGGAGAGGTCTACACCTTC
>.|.|TRBV6-1|TRBJ2-1
CASSPEGSYNEQFF
TGTGCCAGCTCCCCCGAGGGCTCGTACAATGAGCAGTTCTTC
>.|.|TRBV11-1|TRBJ2-1
CASRGRGAGVNEQFF
TGTGCCAGCAGGGGCCGGGGGGCGGGGGTGAATGAGCAGTTCTTC
>many|.|TRBV6-2/TRBV6-3|TRBJ1-1
CASGTGGRMNTEAFF
TGTGCCAGCGGGACGGGGGGCCGAATGAACACTGAAGCTTTCTTT
>many|.|TRBV7-6|TRBJ2-2
CASSLGLNTGELFF
TGTGCCAGCAGCTTAGGGCTCAACACCGGGGAGCTGTTTTTT
>many|.|TRBV12-3/TRBV12-4|TRBJ1-4
CASKKGAGEATNEKLFF
TGTGCCAGCAAAAAAGGTGCAGGGGAAGCAACTAATGAAAAACTGTTTTTT
>many|.|TRBV15|TRBJ2-2
CATSRAGTFTGELFF
TGTGCCACCAGCAGGGCCGGGACCTTCACCGGGGAGCTGTTTTTT
>many|.|TRBV20-1|TRBJ2-5
CSSWIGETQYF
TGCAGTAGTTGGATTGGAGAGACCCAGTACTTC